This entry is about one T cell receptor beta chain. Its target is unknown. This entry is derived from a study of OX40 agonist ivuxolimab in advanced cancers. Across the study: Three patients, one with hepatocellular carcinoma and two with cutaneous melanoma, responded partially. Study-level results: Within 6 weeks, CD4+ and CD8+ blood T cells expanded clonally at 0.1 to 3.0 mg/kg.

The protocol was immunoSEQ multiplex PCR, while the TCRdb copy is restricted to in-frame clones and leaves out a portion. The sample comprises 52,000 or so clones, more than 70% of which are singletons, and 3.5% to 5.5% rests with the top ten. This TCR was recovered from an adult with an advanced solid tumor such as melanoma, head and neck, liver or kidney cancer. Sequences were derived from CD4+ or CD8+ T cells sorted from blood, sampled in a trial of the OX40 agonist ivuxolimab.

CDR3 loop: CASSLAGTSGRIDTQYF. CDR3 DNA sequence: TGTGCCAGCAGCTTAGCCGGGACTAGCGGGAGAATAGATACGCAGTATTTT. The rearrangement links TRBV7-2 to TRBJ2-3, with 14 bases fitting TRBD2. After removal of 0 bases from V and 5 bases from J, the junction contained 4 bases not matched to a gene. CDR3 length: 17 amino acids. Germline loops: CDR1 SGHTA, CDR2 FQGNSA.